This TCR beta chain emerged from a study of cytomegalovirus exposure and HLA in healthy donors. A remark on this clone: The antigen is unknown.

Study-wide points: A later analysis found TCR association rates differed by HLA locus, highest for DRB1 and lowest for HLA-C. In a later analysis, TCR beta V- and J-gene trimming was associated with a missense DCLRE1C variant. By a later analysis, the bulk of CMV-associated TCR beta chains appeared HLA-restricted.

Both 60 Vbeta primers and 13 Jbeta primers went into the PCR. Clones were sequenced by immunoSEQ multiplex PCR, and TCRdb holds only the in-frame ones, with some missing. The table includes about 110,000 clones, around three quarters detected once. Looked up from germline, CDR1 is SGHTA and CDR2 is FQGNSA. The CDR3 spans 14 residues. Deletions cut 6 bases from V and 14 bases from J, with 24 bases between. The V and J genes are TRBV7-2 and TRBJ2-3, with a weak D call TRBD2 (5 bases). The sequencing input was PBMCs. The TCR originated in a woman aged 25 to 45 in good health and CMV-seronegative. CDR3 in amino acids: CASSPASPGVNRYF. CDR3 coding DNA: TGTGCCAGCAGTCCCGCATCCCCCGGGGTAAATAGGTATTTT.